The 23 T cell receptor beta chains below were found in one sample sequenced in a study of T cell responses to AZD1222 COVID-19 vaccine. Profiling relied on immunoSEQ multiplex PCR, and the TCRdb table lists in-frame clones only, not all of them. The sample holds 150,000 or so clones, 90% to 95% seen once. The sequences come from peripheral blood, collected 28 days after the second AZD1222 dose. The receptor source for this set is an adult who received the AZD1222 COVID-19 vaccine.

This sequence joins TRBV4-1 and TRBJ1-2; D unclear. Trimming shortened V by 1 base and J by 4 bases, and 13 bases separated the two germline ends. Germline CDR1 and CDR2: MGHRA and YSYEKL. The CDR3 contains 15 residues. DNA of the CDR3: TGCGCCAGCAGCCAAGCGAACAGTTTTGGCTATGGCTACACCTTC. It encodes CASSQANSFGYGYTF.

The chain combines TRBV11-2 with TRBJ2-5, with D unresolved. Germline CDR1 SGHAT, CDR2 FQNNGV. V was pared by 0 bases and J by 0 bases, with 8 bases between. The CDR3 is 15 residues long. The chain's CDR3 is CASSLDLRHQETQYF. The CDR3 nucleotides are TGTGCCAGCAGCTTAGATCTAAGGCACCAAGAGACCCAGTACTTC. Full variable domain (remainder filled in from reference TRBV11-2 and TRBJ2-5): EAGVAQSPRYKIIEKRQSVAFWCNPISGHATLYWYQQILGQGPKLLIQFQNNGVVDDSQLPKDRFSAERLKGVDSTLKIQPAKLEDSAVYLCASSLDLRHQETQYFGPGTRLLVL.

The chain couples TRBV4-1 to TRBJ1-2; 8 positions match TRBD1. Per the germline V gene, CDR1 is MGHRA and CDR2 is YSYEKL. Trimming at V came to 5 bases and at J to 8 bases, leaving 13 bases not matched to a gene. The length of the CDR3 is 15 residues. CDR3 protein: CASSEGYYRGGGYTF. Written as DNA, the CDR3 is TGCGCCAGCAGCGAGGGTTATTACAGGGGGGGAGGCTACACCTTC.

This clone was observed a single time. The chain joins TRBV5-8 to TRBJ1-5; 9 nucleotides align to TRBD1. The CDR3 is 15 amino acids. Germline loops: CDR1 SGHTS, CDR2 YDEGEE. The ends lost 4 bases at V and 5 bases at J; junction bases unmatched: 7. Here the CDR3 reads CASSRWDREDQPQHF. In DNA form, the CDR3 reads TGTGCCAGCAGCAGATGGGACAGGGAAGATCAGCCCCAGCATTTT.

The chain carries TRBV5-6 and TRBJ2-7, with D possibly being TRBD2 (5 bases). Trimming left V 4 bases short and J 0 bases short, with 14 bases between. CDR1 is SGHDT, CDR2 YYEEEE, per germline. The CDR3 length is 15 residues. The CDR3 nucleotides read TGTGCCAGCAGCGTTTCTCCCCGGGGCTCCTACGAGCAGTACTTC. Translation: CASSVSPRGSYEQYF.

This sequence joins TRBV27 and TRBJ1-1; D might be TRBD1 (5 bases). The CDR3 spans 14 residues. The V gene's germline CDR1 is MNHEY and CDR2 SMNVEV (reference sequence). Trimming left V 5 bases short and J 9 bases short, with 19 bases between. The CDR3 protein is CASSHGGPGLQAFF. CDR3 in DNA: TGTGCCAGCAGTCACGGAGGTCCGGGACTTCAAGCTTTCTTT.

The DNA for the CDR3 is TGTGCCAGCAGCTTAGGCCGACAGGGGGCCAGCACAGATACGCAGTATTTT. Translating it yields CASSLGRQGASTDTQYF. This sequence joins TRBV11-3 and TRBJ2-3; 10 bases are shared with TRBD1. Germline CDR1 reads SGHNT; CDR2 reads YENEEA. The CDR3 is 17 amino acids. The V segment lost 1 base and the J segment 0 bases; nucleotides outside the gene matches: 4.

The chain uses TRBV9 and TRBJ2-1, with 14 bases identical to TRBD2. The CDR3 is made up of 17 amino acids. The V and J ends lost 2 bases and 9 bases, in that order; junction bases with no gene match: 10. Germline CDR1 reads SGDLS; CDR2 reads YYNGEE. CDR3 protein: CASSVDTPGLAGVEQFF. CDR3 coding DNA: TGTGCCAGCAGCGTTGACACCCCGGGACTAGCGGGAGTTGAGCAGTTCTTC.

J is TRBJ2-3 and V is TRBV11-3, with a weak D call TRBD2 (5 bases). CDR1 and CDR2 from the germline V gene are SGHNT and YENEEA. The ends were cut back, 3 bases at V and 5 bases at J, with 9 bases in the middle. This CDR3 has 13 amino acids. The CDR3 coding sequence is TGTGCCAGCAGCTTCTTTCGGGGAGATACGCAGTATTTT. Protein sequence: CASSFFRGDTQYF. The complete variable domain, with remaining parts taken from reference TRBV11-3 and TRBJ2-3, reads EAGVVQSPRYKIIEKKQPVAFWCNPISGHNTLYWYLQNLGQGPELLIRYENEEAVDDSQLPKDRFSAERLKGVDSTLKIQPAELGDSAVYLCASSFFRGDTQYFGPGTRLTVL.

The V and J genes are TRBV7-3 and TRBJ1-1, with TRBD1 identical over 7 bases. Germline V gene sequence: CDR1 SGHTA, CDR2 FQGTGA. This CDR3 contains 14 residues. V was clipped by 5 bases and J by 1 base; unmatched bases: 4. CDR3 nucleotides: TGTGCCAGCAGCCAAACAGGGGAGAACACTGAAGCTTTCTTT. This gives the protein CASSQTGENTEAFF.

The rearrangement joins TRBV30 to TRBJ1-3; D uncertain. Germline lookup yields CDR1 GTSNPN and CDR2 SVGIG (reference sequence). Trimming took off 8 bases at V and 0 bases at J, with 17 bases between the two ends. CDR3 length: 15 residues. The CDR3 sequence is CALRADGVSGNTIYF. The CDR3 DNA follows: TGTGCCCTAAGGGCGGACGGCGTCTCTGGAAACACCATATATTTT.

The chain is built from TRBV24-1 and TRBJ1-4, with D maybe TRBD1 (6 bases). Per germline, CDR1 KGHDR and CDR2 SFDVKD. Trimming shortened V by 11 bases and J by 4 bases, and 16 bases separated the two germline ends. This CDR3 contains 14 residues. The CDR3 region is CANPGGAFNEKLFF. The CDR3 region has the DNA TGTGCCAACCCTGGGGGGGCATTTAATGAAAAACTGTTTTTT.

The V call is TRBV5-6, the J call TRBJ2-1, with a weak D call TRBD2 (6 bases). V was clipped by 6 bases and J by 5 bases, with 9 bases between them. CDR3 size: 12 residues. Germline V lookup: CDR1 SGHDT, CDR2 YYEEEE. CDR3 in DNA: TGTGCCAGCAACGAGCGGGACAATGAGCAGTTCTTC. Encoded protein: CASNERDNEQFF.

The rearrangement uses TRBV5-1 and TRBJ1-2, with D tentatively TRBD1 (5 bases). Trimming cost V 0 bases and J 3 bases, with 9 bases left between them. CDR1 SGHRS and CDR2 YFSETQ come from the germline V gene. The CDR3 is 14 residues long. CDR3 sequence (DNA): TGCGCCAGCAGCTTGGGGCAGGGCTACTATGGCTACACCTTC. Translating gives CASSLGQGYYGYTF. Full variable domain (remainder filled in from reference TRBV5-1 and TRBJ1-2): KAGVTQTPRYLIKTRGQQVTLSCSPISGHRSVSWYQQTPGQGLQFLFEYFSETQRNKGNFPGRFSGRQFSNSRSEMNVSTLELGDSALYLCASSLGQGYYGYTFGSGTRLTVV.

The chain employs TRBV11-2 and TRBJ1-3, with D possibly being TRBD1 (5 bases). Trimming cost V 5 bases and J 4 bases, with 21 bases left between them. Germline V gives CDR1 SGHAT, CDR2 FQNNGV. This CDR3 contains 17 residues. The CDR3 coding sequence is TGTGCCAGCAGCCCCCATTCTGTCCCCGGGGCGGGAAACACCATATATTTT. Amino acid sequence: CASSPHSVPGAGNTIYF. Together with reference TRBV11-2 and TRBJ1-3, the CDR3 gives the full variable domain: EAGVAQSPRYKIIEKRQSVAFWCNPISGHATLYWYQQILGQGPKLLIQFQNNGVVDDSQLPKDRFSAERLKGVDSTLKIQPAKLEDSAVYLCASSPHSVPGAGNTIYFGEGSWLTVV.

This chain joins TRBV3-1 (or the pseudogene TRBV3-2) and TRBJ1-1, with unresolved D. Per germline, CDR1 LGHDT and CDR2 YNNKEL (reference sequence). CDR3 length: 13 residues. Trimming stripped 8 bases from V and 0 bases from J, with 10 bases between. Written as DNA, the CDR3 is TGTGCCAGCGTCGACGGAATGAACACTGAAGCTTTCTTT. This translates into CASVDGMNTEAFF.

This chain connects TRBV19 to TRBJ1-4; maybe TRBD1 (5 bases). CDR3 length: 17 amino acids. With 6 bases removed from V and 2 bases from J, the gap between germline ends came to 19 bases. Germline V gives CDR1 LNHDA, CDR2 SQIVND (reference sequence). DNA for the CDR3: TGTGCCAGTAGAGACCGGCCACCTTCAGGGACTAATGAAAAACTGTTTTTT. This gives the protein CASRDRPPSGTNEKLFF.

This clone was seen once. V and J are TRBV7-9 and TRBJ2-4; possible D gene TRBD1, 6 bases. The CDR3 is made up of 16 amino acids. Germline V lookup: CDR1 SEHNR, CDR2 FQNEAQ (reference sequence). The V end was cut by 2 bases, the J end by 0 bases, with 11 bases between. The CDR3 here is CASSLNRELAKNIQYF. The CDR3 DNA sequence: TGTGCCAGCAGCTTAAACAGGGAACTAGCCAAAAACATTCAGTACTTC.

The V gene is TRBV2, the J gene TRBJ2-2; 9 nucleotides match TRBD1. With V trimmed by 2 bases and J by 7 bases, 5 bases remained unmatched. The CDR3 is 15 amino acids. Germline CDR1 SNHLY, CDR2 FYNNEI. The CDR3 spells CASSEHRGLVGELFF. The CDR3 nucleotides read TGTGCCAGCAGTGAACACAGGGGGCTTGTCGGGGAGCTGTTTTTT.

This chain connects TRBV18 to TRBJ2-7, with 9 bases matching TRBD2. The germline CDR1 and CDR2 sequences are KGHSH and LQKENI. The CDR3 is made up of 14 amino acids. V shed 8 bases and J 5 bases; nucleotides not matched to a gene: 10. CDR3 in amino acids: CASTSLAGVDEQYF. The CDR3 DNA reads as TGTGCCAGCACCTCATTAGCGGGAGTTGACGAGCAGTACTTC.

The genes are TRBV16 and TRBJ2-1; D is perhaps TRBD1 or TRBD2 (6 bases each). The V gene's germline CDR1 is KGHSY and CDR2 FQNENV. Trimming took 1 base from V and 2 from J, leaving 9 bases between them. CDR3 length: 15 residues. The CDR3 DNA is TGTGCCAGCAGCCAATGGGGGGCGGCCTACAATGAGCAGTTCTTC. As protein: CASSQWGAAYNEQFF.

In its sample, this clone was seen a few times. The gene calls are TRBV6-2 or TRBV6-3 and TRBJ1-4, with D unclear. Germline V CDR1 and CDR2: MNHEY, SVGEGT. V dropped 4 bases and J dropped 6 bases, with 15 bases sitting between them. The CDR3 covers 15 residues. CDR3 sequence: CASSSPVDQHEKLFF. Here the CDR3 DNA reads TGTGCCAGCAGTTCCCCGGTGGACCAACATGAAAAACTGTTTTTT.

The chain carries TRBV19 and TRBJ1-3; no clear D gene. The CDR3 is 14 residues long. Germline CDR1 is LNHDA and CDR2 is SQIVND (reference sequence). Trimming stripped 7 bases from V and 4 bases from J, with 14 bases between. The CDR3 region is CASMYRSNGNTIYF. The DNA for the CDR3 is TGTGCCAGTATGTACCGCTCAAACGGAAACACCATATATTTT.